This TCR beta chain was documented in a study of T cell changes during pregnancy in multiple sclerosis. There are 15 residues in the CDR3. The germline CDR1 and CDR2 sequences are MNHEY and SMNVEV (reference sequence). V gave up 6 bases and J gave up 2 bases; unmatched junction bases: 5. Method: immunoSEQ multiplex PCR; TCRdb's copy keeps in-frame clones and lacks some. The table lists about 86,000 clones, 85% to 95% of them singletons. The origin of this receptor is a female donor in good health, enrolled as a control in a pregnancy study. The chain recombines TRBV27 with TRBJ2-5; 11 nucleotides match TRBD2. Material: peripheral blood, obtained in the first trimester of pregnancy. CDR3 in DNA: TGTGCCAGCAGGCCGGGACTAGCGGTGCAAGAGACCCAGTACTTC. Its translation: CASRPGLAVQETQYF.